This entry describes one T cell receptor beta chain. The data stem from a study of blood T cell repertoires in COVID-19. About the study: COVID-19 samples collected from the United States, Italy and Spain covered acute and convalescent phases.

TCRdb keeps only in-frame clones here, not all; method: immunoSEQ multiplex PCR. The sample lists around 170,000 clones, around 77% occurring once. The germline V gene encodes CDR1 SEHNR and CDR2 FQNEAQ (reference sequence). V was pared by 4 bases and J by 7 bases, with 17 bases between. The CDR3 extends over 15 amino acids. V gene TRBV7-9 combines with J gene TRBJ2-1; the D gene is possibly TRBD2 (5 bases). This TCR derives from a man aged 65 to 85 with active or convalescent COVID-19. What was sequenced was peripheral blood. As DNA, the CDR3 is TGTGCCAGCAGCTCGCTCGGGATACTAGTGAATGAGCAGTTCTTC. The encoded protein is CASSSLGILVNEQFF.